This TCR beta chain stems from a study of CD4 T cells in relation to SARS-CoV-2 and coronaviruses. Looking at the study overall: Patient ages ranged from roughly 20 to 80, median 38.

Regarding this clone: Its antigen is still unknown.

Germline V gene sequence: CDR1 SGDLS, CDR2 YYNGEE. The length of the CDR3 is 14 residues. J gave up 7 bases and V 5 bases, and 9 bases lay outside the gene matches. CEF-cultured naive and memory CD4+ T cell DNA got survey-level sequencing. TCRdb keeps only in-frame clones here, not all; method: immunoSEQ multiplex PCR. Of about 38,000 clones detected, over 70% appear once; the ten largest clones hold just over 20%. The chain has TRBV9 and TRBJ2-7, with 10 positions matching TRBD2. Sequences were obtained from memory CD4+ T cells from PBMCs, cultured in vitro. The TCR comes from an adult with COVID-19. The CDR3 DNA sequence: TGTGCCAGCAGTCCTGGACTAGCGGTTGGAGAGCAGTACTTC. This gives the protein CASSPGLAVGEQYF.